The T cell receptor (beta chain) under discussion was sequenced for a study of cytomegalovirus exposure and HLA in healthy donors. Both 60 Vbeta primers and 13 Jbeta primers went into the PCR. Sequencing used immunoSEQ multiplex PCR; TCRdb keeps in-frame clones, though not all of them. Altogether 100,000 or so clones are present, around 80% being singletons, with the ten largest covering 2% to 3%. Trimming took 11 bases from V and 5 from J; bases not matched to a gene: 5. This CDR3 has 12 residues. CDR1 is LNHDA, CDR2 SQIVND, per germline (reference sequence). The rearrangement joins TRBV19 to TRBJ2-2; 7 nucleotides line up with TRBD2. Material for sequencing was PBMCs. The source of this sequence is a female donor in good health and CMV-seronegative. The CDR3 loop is CAGGGQTGELFF. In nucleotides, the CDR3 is TGTGCCGGGGGGGGTCAGACCGGGGAGCTGTTTTTT.